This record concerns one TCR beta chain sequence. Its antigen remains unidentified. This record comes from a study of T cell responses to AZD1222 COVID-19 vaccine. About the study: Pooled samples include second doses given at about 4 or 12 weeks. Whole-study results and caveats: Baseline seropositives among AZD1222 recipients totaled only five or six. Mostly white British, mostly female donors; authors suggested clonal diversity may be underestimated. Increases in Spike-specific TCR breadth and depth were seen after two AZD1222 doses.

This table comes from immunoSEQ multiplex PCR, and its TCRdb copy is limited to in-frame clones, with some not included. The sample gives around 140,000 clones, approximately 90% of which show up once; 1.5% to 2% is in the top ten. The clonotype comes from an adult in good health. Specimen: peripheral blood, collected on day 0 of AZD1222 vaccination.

This chain's CDR3 is CASSDTGGGNNSPLHF. The CDR3 region has the DNA TGTGCCAGCAGCGACACAGGGGGGGGTAATAATTCACCCCTCCACTTT. The chain has TRBV9 and TRBJ1-6, with 8 bases matching TRBD1. After removal of 3 bases from V and 5 bases from J, the junction contained 7 bases not matched to a gene. The CDR3 spans 16 residues. Germline CDR1 is SGDLS and CDR2 is YYNGEE.